These T cell receptor beta chains were read from a single sample in a study of blood T cell repertoires in COVID-19. Sequenced by immunoSEQ multiplex PCR; TCRdb stores in-frame clones only, minus some. The repertoire holds some 130,000 clones, around 89% seen once, with about 3.2% in the top ten. Sequences were obtained from peripheral blood. The source of these receptors is a man in his sixties with active or convalescent COVID-19. Each CDR3 is given with its conserved first and last residue. Each record gives: V gene, D gene, clone size, J gene, CDR3 protein, CDR3 DNA. The D gene is left open where the match is weak. Clone size, where shown, is once, few, many, or a class for clones that have expanded.

V: TRBV15
D: TRBD1
size: -
J: TRBJ2-3
CDR3: CATSSRDSRQDTQYF
DNA: TGTGCCACCAGCAGTCGGGACAGTCGTCAAGATACGCAGTATTTT

V: TRBV6-5
D: TRBD2
size: -
J: TRBJ2-7
CDR3: CASSRGGANEQYF
DNA: TGTGCCAGCAGCCGGGGGGGGGCTAACGAGCAGTACTTC

V: TRBV5-1
D: -
size: -
J: TRBJ1-2
CDR3: CASRFGVSANYGYTF
DNA: TGCGCCAGCAGATTCGGGGTTAGCGCGAACTATGGCTACACCTTC

V: TRBV27
D: TRBD2
size: -
J: TRBJ2-2
CDR3: CASSSRTSGSKTGELFF
DNA: TGTGCCAGCAGTTCGCGCACTAGCGGGAGTAAAACCGGGGAGCTGTTTTTT

V: TRBV9
D: -
size: -
J: TRBJ2-7
CDR3: CASSLSPYYEQYF
DNA: TGTGCCAGCAGCCTCAGTCCTTACTACGAGCAGTACTTC

V: TRBV4-1
D: -
size: -
J: TRBJ1-4
CDR3: CASSHQGREEWKLFF
DNA: TGCGCCAGCAGCCACCAGGGCCGCGAGGAGTGGAAACTGTTTTTT

V: TRBV6-5
D: TRBD2
size: once
J: TRBJ2-7
CDR3: CASSLAGDEQYF
DNA: TGTGCCAGCAGCCTAGCGGGAGACGAGCAGTACTTC

V: TRBV7-2
D: -
size: -
J: TRBJ2-2
CDR3: CASSLRVGPDTGELFF
DNA: TGTGCCAGCAGCTTACGAGTGGGGCCAGACACCGGGGAGCTGTTTTTT

V: TRBV4-3
D: TRBD2
size: -
J: TRBJ2-7
CDR3: CASSQDMEREIHEQYF
DNA: TGCGCCAGCAGCCAAGATATGGAGCGGGAGATCCACGAGCAGTACTTC

V: TRBV6-5
D: -
size: -
J: TRBJ1-1
CDR3: CASTPLGNTEAFF
DNA: TGTGCCAGCACTCCACTTGGGAACACTGAAGCTTTCTTT

V: TRBV6-5
D: -
size: -
J: TRBJ1-5
CDR3: CASSQDSNQPQHF
DNA: TGTGCCAGCAGTCAGGATAGCAATCAGCCCCAGCATTTT

V: TRBV6-1
D: TRBD1
size: -
J: TRBJ2-3
CDR3: CASSEARGRTGWTDTQYF
DNA: TGTGCCAGCAGTGAAGCGCGGGGAAGGACAGGGTGGACAGATACGCAGTATTTT

V: TRBV5-4
D: TRBD2
size: -
J: TRBJ2-6
CDR3: CASSLSAGSSGANVLTF
DNA: TGTGCCAGCAGCTTGTCAGCGGGAAGCTCTGGGGCCAACGTCCTGACTTTC

V: TRBV4-1
D: TRBD2
size: -
J: TRBJ2-3
CDR3: CASSQGRGGPRSTDTQYF
DNA: TGCGCCAGCAGCCAAGGGCGCGGGGGGCCCCGGAGCACAGATACGCAGTATTTT

V: TRBV24-1
D: TRBD1
size: few
J: TRBJ2-3
CDR3: CATRGGGTGDNTQYF
DNA: TGTGCCACCAGAGGAGGCGGGACAGGGGATAATACGCAGTATTTT

V: TRBV4-3
D: -
size: -
J: TRBJ2-5
CDR3: CASSQELGRAETQYF
DNA: TGCGCCAGCAGCCAAGAATTGGGCAGAGCAGAGACCCAGTACTTC

V: TRBV19
D: TRBD2
size: -
J: TRBJ2-3
CDR3: CASGTSGGLDTQYF
DNA: TGTGCCAGTGGGACTAGCGGGGGGTTAGATACGCAGTATTTT

V: TRBV9
D: TRBD1
size: -
J: TRBJ1-6
CDR3: CASSVGDDRTGSPLHF
DNA: TGTGCCAGCAGCGTAGGGGACGATAGGACAGGCTCACCCCTCCACTTT

V: TRBV5-1
D: -
size: -
J: TRBJ2-1
CDR3: CASSSTGFGRNEQFF
DNA: TGCGCCAGCAGCAGCACAGGTTTCGGTCGGAATGAGCAGTTCTTC

V: TRBV30
D: -
size: -
J: TRBJ1-4
CDR3: CAWTVGLGNEKLFF
DNA: TGTGCCTGGACCGTGGGGCTGGGAAATGAAAAACTGTTTTTT

V: TRBV7-9
D: -
size: -
J: TRBJ2-7
CDR3: CASSEPVRDEQYF
DNA: TGTGCCAGCAGCGAGCCGGTGCGGGACGAGCAGTACTTC

V: TRBV11-1
D: -
size: once
J: TRBJ2-7
CDR3: CASSPDRTPSYEQYF
DNA: TGTGCCAGCAGCCCAGACCGGACACCCTCCTACGAGCAGTACTTC

V: TRBV2
D: TRBD2
size: -
J: TRBJ2-5
CDR3: CASQTGGEETQYF
DNA: TGTGCCAGCCAAACGGGGGGGGAAGAGACCCAGTACTTC

V: TRBV10-3
D: TRBD1
size: -
J: TRBJ2-3
CDR3: CAISPGTGSTDTQYF
DNA: TGTGCCATCAGTCCCGGGACAGGGAGCACAGATACGCAGTATTTT

V: TRBV5-8
D: TRBD2
size: -
J: TRBJ2-1
CDR3: CASSLVRGSVEHEQFF
DNA: TGTGCCAGCAGCTTGGTGCGGGGGAGCGTGGAGCATGAGCAGTTCTTC

V: TRBV6-2/TRBV6-3
D: TRBD1
size: -
J: TRBJ1-1
CDR3: CASSFRDRAAFF
DNA: TGTGCCAGCAGTTTCCGGGACAGGGCGGCTTTCTTT

V: TRBV2
D: -
size: -
J: TRBJ2-5
CDR3: CASSEDAGAGETQYF
DNA: TGTGCCAGCAGTGAAGACGCGGGGGCCGGAGAGACCCAGTACTTC

V: TRBV24-1
D: TRBD2
size: -
J: TRBJ2-3
CDR3: CATSDPGLAKSTDTQYF
DNA: TGTGCCACCAGTGATCCTGGACTAGCCAAAAGCACAGATACGCAGTATTTT

V: TRBV7-2
D: -
size: -
J: TRBJ1-1
CDR3: CASTPGVRQTTEAFF
DNA: TGTGCCAGCACCCCGGGTGTCCGACAGACCACTGAAGCTTTCTTT

V: TRBV7-2
D: TRBD2
size: -
J: TRBJ2-2
CDR3: CASSLEVAGGARPGELFF
DNA: TGTGCCAGCAGCTTAGAGGTAGCGGGAGGGGCACGGCCCGGGGAGCTGTTTTTT

V: TRBV10-3
D: -
size: -
J: TRBJ2-5
CDR3: CAISETLDGSQETQYF
DNA: TGTGCCATCAGTGAGACCCTAGACGGGAGCCAAGAGACCCAGTACTTC

V: TRBV4-3
D: -
size: -
J: TRBJ2-1
CDR3: CASSQDSAGASSYNEQFF
DNA: TGCGCCAGCAGCCAAGATTCGGCGGGGGCGAGCTCCTACAATGAGCAGTTCTTC

V: TRBV7-2
D: -
size: few
J: TRBJ2-5
CDR3: CASSPSTAGLKRTQYF
DNA: TGTGCCAGCAGCCCGTCGACTGCGGGACTGAAGAGAACCCAGTACTTC

V: TRBV19
D: TRBD1
size: -
J: TRBJ2-2
CDR3: CASSSLRTGGGTGELFF
DNA: TGTGCCAGTAGTTCTCTCCGGACAGGGGGTGGGACCGGGGAGCTGTTTTTT

V: TRBV19
D: -
size: once
J: TRBJ1-1
CDR3: CASTSVNTEAFF
DNA: TGTGCCAGTACCTCCGTCAACACTGAAGCTTTCTTT

V: TRBV6-6
D: -
size: -
J: TRBJ2-5
CDR3: CASSSPVQPSQETQYF
DNA: TGTGCCAGCAGTTCCCCGGTACAGCCCAGCCAAGAGACCCAGTACTTC

V: TRBV7-2
D: -
size: once
J: TRBJ2-5
CDR3: CASSFLETQYF
DNA: TGTGCCAGCAGCTTCCTTGAGACCCAGTACTTC

V: TRBV7-2
D: TRBD2
size: -
J: TRBJ2-6
CDR3: CASSRGAGANVLTF
DNA: TGTGCCAGCAGCCGGGGGGCTGGGGCCAACGTCCTGACTTTC

V: TRBV28
D: -
size: -
J: TRBJ2-1
CDR3: CASSFLGTGNEQFF
DNA: TGTGCCAGCAGTTTTCTAGGTACCGGCAATGAGCAGTTCTTC

V: TRBV6-5
D: TRBD2
size: -
J: TRBJ2-5
CDR3: CASRIAGELQETQYF
DNA: TGTGCCAGCAGAATAGCGGGAGAGCTCCAAGAGACCCAGTACTTC

V: TRBV29-1
D: -
size: -
J: TRBJ2-2
CDR3: CSVEEFSGGELFF
DNA: TGCAGCGTTGAAGAGTTTTCAGGCGGGGAGCTGTTTTTT